The following is a TCR beta chain sequence with its context. Its antigen is not identified. The sample comes from a study of cytomegalovirus exposure and HLA in healthy donors. The PCR employed 60 Vbeta primers together with 13 Jbeta primers. Using immunoSEQ multiplex PCR, the repertoire was profiled, and TCRdb retains in-frame clones only, with some absent. The sample contains 150,000 to 200,000 clones, 72% of which appear only once. This CDR3 has 16 residues. Trimming took off 7 bases at V and 9 bases at J, with 25 bases between the two ends. Looked up from germline, CDR1 is SNHLY and CDR2 is FYNNEI. Study-level findings and limits: Analysis was carried out at a later point, and it linked a missense DCLRE1C variant to TCR beta V- and J-gene trimming. TRBV6-2, TRBV6-3 and some other V segments were unresolvable in 87-base-pair reads. The likely explanation for a cluster of highly shared sequence variants was sequencing artifact.

The source of this sequence is a human donor in good health. Sequenced material: PBMCs. The chain links TRBV2 to TRBJ2-1, with a tentative D call TRBD2 (5 bases). CDR3 in DNA: TGTGCCAGCAACGGAGGTGCCAAATTGTTGGGAATTGAGCAGTTCTTC. As protein: CASNGGAKLLGIEQFF.